This passage covers 32 T cell receptor beta chains from one sample sequenced in a study of blood T cell repertoires in COVID-19. Using immunoSEQ multiplex PCR, the repertoire was profiled, and TCRdb retains in-frame clones only, with some absent. Found here are about 160,000 clones, 85% to 90% of them singletons; the top ten hold 10%. Sequenced sample: peripheral blood. The receptors were gathered from a woman between 65 and 79 years old with COVID-19, enrolled during active disease.

The V gene is TRBV19, the J gene TRBJ1-2; 8 nucleotides match TRBD1. CDR1 is LNHDA, CDR2 SQIVND, per germline (reference sequence). The CDR3 covers 13 residues. V was pared by 7 bases and J by 5 bases, with 6 bases of the junction left unmatched. The DNA for the CDR3 is TGTGCCAGTACCAACGACAGGGGATATGGCTACACCTTC. This translates into CASTNDRGYGYTF.

A remark on this clone: Additional DNA sequences in this sample encode the identical CDR3. V gene TRBV6-1 combines with J gene TRBJ1-4, with D possibly being TRBD1 (6 bases). The CDR3 is 15 residues long. Trimming removed 0 bases at V and 7 bases at J, with 12 bases between. CDR1 is MNHNS and CDR2 is SASEGT in the germline V gene. The CDR3: CASSEAGQGSEKLFF. The CDR3 DNA sequence: TGTGCCAGCAGTGAAGCGGGGCAGGGGTCTGAAAAACTGTTTTTT.

This chain uses TRBV7-2 with TRBJ2-1; D gene unclear. This CDR3 is 14 amino acids long. Trimming stripped 6 bases from V and 3 bases from J, with 12 bases between. From germline, CDR1 is SGHTA and CDR2 FQGNSA. The CDR3 DNA is TGTGCCAGCAGTGTGCGTGCCCGCTACAATGAGCAGTTCTTC. As protein: CASSVRARYNEQFF.

V and J are TRBV19 and TRBJ2-7, with TRBD2 matching over 14 bases. Germline assignment: CDR1 LNHDA and CDR2 SQIVND (reference sequence). There are 16 residues in the CDR3. V lost 6 bases to trimming and J lost 2 bases; unmatched junction nucleotides: 6. This CDR3 is CASSRGTSGGTYEQYF. For the CDR3, the DNA is TGTGCCAGTAGCCGAGGGACTAGCGGGGGAACCTACGAGCAGTACTTC.

This clone occurred once. The rearrangement joins TRBV29-1 to TRBJ2-3; D call uncertain. Germline V CDR1 and CDR2: SQVTM, ANQGSEA. CDR3 length: 14 residues. V dropped 3 bases and J dropped 0 bases, with 10 bases sitting between them. For the CDR3, the DNA is TGCAGCGTTGACAATGGAGTCAGCACAGATACGCAGTATTTT. Translation gives CSVDNGVSTDTQYF.

V gene TRBV5-8 combines with J gene TRBJ1-1; the D is unclear. Germline-derived CDR1 and CDR2 are SGHTS and YDEGEE. V was pared by 1 base and J by 4 bases, with 11 bases between. The CDR3 totals 14 residues. DNA of the CDR3: TGTGCCAGCAGCTTGATGCCTGGAGGCACTGAAGCTTTCTTT. Amino acid sequence: CASSLMPGGTEAFF.

The rearrangement joins TRBV5-4 to TRBJ2-5; TRBD2 aligns across 8 bases. CDR1 is SGHNT, CDR2 YYREEE, per germline (reference sequence). Germline trimming cut 5 bases from V and 5 bases from J; bases unmatched to any gene: 5. The length of the CDR3 is 13 residues. Here the CDR3 reads CASSPGLVETQYF. The CDR3 DNA reads as TGTGCCAGCAGTCCGGGACTAGTGGAGACCCAGTACTTC.

The rearrangement joins TRBV5-3 to TRBJ2-4, with unresolved D. TRBV5-3 is an ORF, and what it does is uncertain. This CDR3 contains 13 residues. V was cut by 2 bases and J by 4 bases, with 7 bases left in between. The CDR3: CARSFSRKNIQYF. The CDR3 nucleotides are TGTGCCAGAAGCTTTAGTAGAAAAAACATTCAGTACTTC.

The chain uses TRBV14 and TRBJ1-4, with 9 bases lining up with TRBD1. Per germline, CDR1 SGHDN and CDR2 FVKESK. V lost 1 base and J lost 5; bases outside the gene matches: 5. The CDR3 spans 16 residues. The CDR3 is CASSQAAGQGNEKLFF. The CDR3, as DNA: TGTGCCAGCAGCCAAGCCGCGGGACAGGGAAATGAAAAACTGTTTTTT.

The chain carries TRBV28 and TRBJ2-7, with 7 bases identical to TRBD1. CDR1 is MDHEN, CDR2 SYDVKM, per germline. The V and J ends lost 4 bases and 4 bases, in that order; junction bases with no gene match: 7. The CDR3 extends over 14 amino acids. CDR3 nucleotide sequence: TGTGCCAGCAGTTCCGGGACAGTAGTGTACGAGCAGTACTTC. Amino acids: CASSSGTVVYEQYF.

The CDR3 DNA follows: TGTGCCAGCAGTGAATTGAGGGCAACTAATGAAAAACTGTTTTTT. This translates into CASSELRATNEKLFF. The chain is built from TRBV25-1 and TRBJ1-4; D is undetermined. The CDR3 extends over 15 amino acids. CDR1 and CDR2 from the germline V gene are MGHDK and SYGVNS. The ends were cut back, 1 base at V and 0 bases at J, with 6 bases in the middle.

V is TRBV30 and J is TRBJ2-3; 11 bases line up with TRBD2. The CDR3 is 16 amino acids. Trimming at V came to 3 bases and at J to 5 bases, leaving 10 bases not matched to a gene. Germline loops: CDR1 GTSNPN, CDR2 SVGIG (reference sequence). CDR3 loop: CAWRPGLAGGLDTQYF. CDR3 DNA sequence: TGTGCCTGGAGGCCCGGTCTAGCGGGGGGTTTAGATACGCAGTATTTT.

The V and J genes are TRBV2 and TRBJ2-5, with D possibly TRBD1 on 6 matching bases. Germline V gives CDR1 SNHLY, CDR2 FYNNEI. This CDR3 region has 14 residues. V was pared by 6 bases and J by 5 bases, with 16 bases between. The CDR3 bases are TGTGCCAGCAGCCCGACAGGCGTTGGGGAGACCCAGTACTTC. This codes for CASSPTGVGETQYF. Drawing the rest from reference TRBV2 and TRBJ2-5, the complete variable domain is EPEVTQTPSHQVTQMGQEVILRCVPISNHLYFYWYRQILGQKVEFLVSFYNNEISEKSEIFDDQFSVERPDGSNFTLKIRSTKLEDSAMYFCASSPTGVGETQYFGPGTRLLVL.

V usage is TRBV21-1 and J usage is TRBJ1-2; the tabulated D call, TRBD1, remains unverified against the DNA. TRBV21-1 constitutes a pseudogene. This CDR3 region has 12 residues. CDR3 coding DNA: TGTGCCAGCAGGAGGACAGGTGATGGCTACACCTTC. It is translated as CASRRTGDGYTF.

The chain is built from TRBV18 and TRBJ2-6; D might be TRBD1 (7 bases). Trimming cost V 2 bases and J 0 bases, with 11 bases left between them. The germline V gene encodes CDR1 KGHSH and CDR2 LQKENI. The CDR3 is made up of 17 amino acids. CDR3 sequence reads: CASSPAGQSSGANVLTF. The CDR3 DNA reads as TGTGCCAGCTCACCAGCGGGACAGAGCTCTGGGGCCAACGTCCTGACTTTC.

The V and J genes are TRBV6-4 and TRBJ1-1, with 7 bases fitting TRBD1. The CDR3 is 14 residues long. Losses at the gene ends were 9 bases for V and 1 base for J; bases not matched to a gene: 8. The germline V gene encodes CDR1 MRHNA and CDR2 SNTAGT. The DNA for the CDR3 is TGTGCCAGACCAGGACAGGCTTCGAACACTGAAGCTTTCTTT. Its translation: CARPGQASNTEAFF.

This clone came up a few times. The V call is TRBV5-5, the J call TRBJ2-5; 8 bases are shared with TRBD2. The germline gives CDR1 SGHKS, CDR2 YYEKEE (reference sequence). The V gene end was trimmed by 5 bases and the J gene end by 4 bases; junction bases not matched to a gene: 7. The CDR3 loop spans 14 amino acids. The CDR3, as DNA: TGTGCCAGCAGACCACCTAGCGGGCCAGAGACCCAGTACTTC. Amino acid sequence: CASRPPSGPETQYF.

V usage is TRBV6-5 and J usage is TRBJ2-2; 9 bases are shared with TRBD1. This CDR3 has 15 residues. The J segment lost 1 base and the V segment lost 6 bases, leaving 3 bases of the junction unmatched. Looked up from germline, CDR1 is MNHEY and CDR2 is SVGAGI. The CDR3: CASRKGQGNTGELFF. CDR3 DNA sequence: TGTGCCAGCAGAAAGGGACAGGGGAACACCGGGGAGCTGTTTTTT.

This chain joins TRBV28 and TRBJ1-5; TRBD1 is a possible D gene (6 bases). Trimming left V 4 bases short and J 2 bases short, with 9 bases between. Germline assignment: CDR1 MDHEN and CDR2 SYDVKM. This CDR3 is built from 14 residues. The CDR3 sequence is CASSWRQGNQPQHF. CDR3 nucleotides: TGTGCCAGCAGTTGGAGACAGGGCAATCAGCCCCAGCATTTT.

The rearrangement uses TRBV28 and TRBJ2-2, with 7 bases matching TRBD1. Trimming cost V 5 bases and J 3 bases; bases outside gene matches: 6. The CDR3 runs to 15 residues. Germline V gene lookup returns CDR1 MDHEN and CDR2 SYDVKM. CDR3: CASSPPQGDTGELFF. As DNA, the CDR3 is TGTGCCAGCAGTCCCCCCCAGGGGGACACCGGGGAGCTGTTTTTT.

The CDR3 DNA follows: TGTGCCAGCGTTCGGCAGGGTGTGCACTATGGCTACACCTTC. Translated, it gives CASVRQGVHYGYTF. The rearrangement uses TRBV28 and TRBJ1-2, with D tentatively TRBD1 (5 bases). V was shortened by 8 bases and J by 3 bases, with 16 bases between the two germline ends. The CDR3 spans 14 residues. Germline CDR1 and CDR2: MDHEN and SYDVKM.

Written as DNA, the CDR3 is TGTGCCAGCAGCCCTAGGACAAACTACAATGAGCAGTTCTTC. It codes for CASSPRTNYNEQFF. This rearrangement joins TRBV7-7 to TRBJ2-1; TRBD1 is a possible D gene (5 bases). Germline V gene lookup returns CDR1 SSHAT and CDR2 FNYEAQ (reference sequence). The CDR3 is 14 residues long. V lost 5 bases, J lost 3 bases, and 11 bases lay in between. The full variable domain, its missing parts supplied by reference TRBV7-7 and TRBJ2-1, is GAGVSQSPRYKVTKRGQDVTLRCDPISSHATLYWYQQALGQGPEFLTYFNYEAQPDKSGLPSDRFSAERPEGSISTLTIQRTEQRDSAMYRCASSPRTNYNEQFFGPGTRLTVL.

The chain has TRBV5-1 and TRBJ2-5; 13 bases are a match to TRBD2. This CDR3 comprises 22 residues. Germline V gene lookup returns CDR1 SGHRS and CDR2 YFSETQ. Losses at the gene ends were 3 bases for V and 5 bases for J; bases not matched to a gene: 25. The CDR3 nucleotides are TGCGCCAGCAGCTCGAGCGGGACAGGGGCCGGACTAGCGGGGGCCGGGGTTGAGACCCAGTACTTC. It is translated as CASSSSGTGAGLAGAGVETQYF.

The chain links TRBV28 to TRBJ1-5, with a possible D match to TRBD1 (6 bases). The CDR3 is made up of 14 amino acids. Germline CDR1 is MDHEN and CDR2 is SYDVKM. V was pared by 7 bases and J by 5 bases, with 15 bases between. As DNA, the CDR3 is TGTGCCAGCAACCGAGGGGGAGGGCATCAGCCCCAGCATTTT. This codes for CASNRGGGHQPQHF.

V gene TRBV2 combines with J gene TRBJ2-5; 9 positions agree with TRBD2. CDR1 and CDR2 (germline): SNHLY, FYNNEI. This CDR3 contains 15 residues. Germline trimming cut 8 bases from V and 1 base from J; bases unmatched to any gene: 8. The CDR3 bases are TGTGCCAGCCAATCCGATAGCGGGGGCCAAGAGACCCAGTACTTC. It codes for CASQSDSGGQETQYF.

The CDR3 bases are TGTGCCAGCAGCACCCGGGACACCCCGCATGGAAACACCATATATTTT. It encodes CASSTRDTPHGNTIYF. The rearrangement joins TRBV7-8 to TRBJ1-3, with a weak D call TRBD1 (6 bases). Germline V CDR1 and CDR2: SGHVS, FQNEAQ. CDR3 length: 16 residues. V was trimmed by 5 bases and J by 3 bases, leaving 17 bases between them.

V gene TRBV15 combines with J gene TRBJ1-2; TRBD1 matches 10 bases. With 5 bases clipped from V and 3 bases from J, the junction kept 3 bases outside the gene matches. The CDR3 loop spans 14 amino acids. The germline V gene has CDR1 LNHNV and CDR2 YYDKDF (reference sequence). The CDR3 DNA sequence: TGTGCCACCAGCCCGACAGGGGGCGACTATGGCTACACCTTC. This encodes CATSPTGGDYGYTF.

This rearrangement joins TRBV18 to TRBJ1-4, with 11 nucleotides matching TRBD1. The V gene end was trimmed by 2 bases and the J gene end by 6 bases; junction bases not matched to a gene: 2. Germline values: CDR1 KGHSH, CDR2 LQKENI. The CDR3 consists of 15 residues. The CDR3: CASSPGTGGDEKLFF. For the CDR3, the DNA is TGTGCCAGCTCACCAGGGACAGGGGGTGATGAAAAACTGTTTTTT.

V usage is TRBV11-2 and J usage is TRBJ2-2, with 7 bases that match TRBD1. The CDR3 totals 16 residues. V shed 6 bases, J shed 5 bases, and the junction held 12 bases outside the gene matches. In germline, CDR1 is SGHAT, CDR2 FQNNGV. CDR3 in amino acids: CASSHVGARGTGELFF. Here the CDR3 DNA reads TGTGCCAGCAGTCACGTGGGGGCCAGGGGGACCGGGGAGCTGTTTTTT.

This sequence joins TRBV6-1 and TRBJ1-5; a weak D match, TRBD1 (6 bases). Trimming removed 1 base from V and 1 base from J, with 23 bases in between. Per germline, CDR1 MNHNS and CDR2 SASEGT. This CDR3 is 20 amino acids long. The CDR3 region is CASSEVVGGQGRKSNQPQHF. The CDR3 DNA is TGTGCCAGCAGTGAAGTGGTGGGGGGGCAGGGGAGAAAAAGCAATCAGCCCCAGCATTTT.

This sequence joins TRBV2 and TRBJ1-2; D is unclear. With 7 bases removed from V and 1 base from J, the gap between germline ends came to 22 bases. The CDR3 is 17 residues long. Germline lookup yields CDR1 SNHLY and CDR2 FYNNEI. The CDR3 DNA reads TGTGCCAGCACCCCCCTCCTCTCCAGAATCGATAACTATGGCTACACCTTC. As protein: CASTPLLSRIDNYGYTF.

The rearrangement uses TRBV7-9 and TRBJ1-2; D may be TRBD1 (6 bases). The CDR3 spans 16 residues. Trimming took off 0 bases at V and 2 bases at J, with 13 bases between the two ends. The germline V gene encodes CDR1 SEHNR and CDR2 FQNEAQ (reference sequence). The CDR3 coding sequence is TGTGCCAGCAGCTTAGCGTCAGGAACAGGGAACTATGGCTACACCTTC. Its translation: CASSLASGTGNYGYTF.